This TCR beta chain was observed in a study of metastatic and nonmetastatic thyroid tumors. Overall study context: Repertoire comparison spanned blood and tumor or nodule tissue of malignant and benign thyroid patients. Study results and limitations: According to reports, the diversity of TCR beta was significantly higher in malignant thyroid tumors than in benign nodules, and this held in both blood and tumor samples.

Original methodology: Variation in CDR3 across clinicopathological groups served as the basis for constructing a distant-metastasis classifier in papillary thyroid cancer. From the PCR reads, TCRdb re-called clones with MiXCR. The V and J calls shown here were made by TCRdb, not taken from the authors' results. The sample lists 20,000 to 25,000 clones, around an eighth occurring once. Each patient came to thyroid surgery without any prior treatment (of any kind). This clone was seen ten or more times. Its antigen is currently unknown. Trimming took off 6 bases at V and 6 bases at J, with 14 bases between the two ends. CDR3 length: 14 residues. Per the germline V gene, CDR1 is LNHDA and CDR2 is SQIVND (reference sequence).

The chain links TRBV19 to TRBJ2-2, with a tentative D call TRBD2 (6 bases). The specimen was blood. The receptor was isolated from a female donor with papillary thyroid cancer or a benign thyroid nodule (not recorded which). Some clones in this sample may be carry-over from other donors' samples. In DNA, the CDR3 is TGTGCCAGTAGCTACACGCGGGGCGCCGGGGAGCTGTTTTTT. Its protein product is CASSYTRGAGELFF.